The text below deals with one TCR beta chain. What it recognizes is unknown. With 60 Vbeta and 13 Jbeta primers, the PCR was carried out. Using immunoSEQ multiplex PCR, the repertoire was profiled, and TCRdb retains in-frame clones only, with some absent. The sample lists about 120,000 clones, about 70% occurring once. This donor lacks a recorded CMV serostatus. Germline lookup yields CDR1 MNHNS and CDR2 SASEGT. CDR3 length: 13 amino acids. The V gene lost 3 bases and the J gene lost 9 bases, with 12 bases spanning the gap. These data are taken from a study of cytomegalovirus exposure and HLA in healthy donors. Overall study results and limits: Overall, about 160 TCR beta chains were annotated as cytomegalovirus-associated. Most of the TCR beta V segments (in an earlier analysis) were productive either about 87% or about 30% of the time.

The clonotype was recovered from a human donor in good health. Sequences were obtained from PBMCs. The chain recombines TRBV6-1 with TRBJ1-5; the D is unclear. The CDR3 reads CASSDPGQWPQHF. Here the CDR3 DNA reads TGTGCCAGCAGTGACCCGGGTCAGTGGCCCCAGCATTTT.